This entry lists 26 T cell receptor beta chains sequenced from one sample in a study of spatial heterogeneity in lung cancer (dated by TCRdb to about 2019). What this sample's time point label stands for: sample taken at primary tumor resection. Library preparation employed 5' RACE. For sequencing, a NextSeq 500 was employed. The public reads were run again by TCRdb, first through fastp at Q25 and then through MiXCR, and only productive beta chains were kept. Every distinct CDR3 protein forms one entry, paired with its most common genes and DNA. Counted in this sample were 4,900 or so distinct CDR3 sequences; 25% to 40% of them appeared once. The ten largest clones add up to 15% of the sample. Findings and caveats that apply to the study as a whole: The tumor nonsynonymous mutation count correlated with the number of expanded alpha and beta TCRs within the tumor.

No antigen is known for these receptors. The material was lung tumor tissue, obtained at surgery. The receptors were sampled from a male donor with early-stage non-small cell lung cancer.

This clonotype showed up just a few times. This chain uses TRBV6-5 with TRBJ2-7; 7 bases are a match to TRBD2. The V gene's germline CDR1 is MNHEY and CDR2 SVGAGI. The CDR3 has 16 residues. V lost 5 bases to trimming and J lost 4 bases; unmatched junction nucleotides: 14. The CDR3 nucleotides read TGTGCCAGCAGTCCCGCAAGTGGGGAGGGCCCATACGAGCAGTACTTC. This sequence encodes CASSPASGEGPYEQYF.

This clonotype is classed as medium-sized. The rearrangement uses TRBV28 and TRBJ1-5; unclear D gene. CDR1 MDHEN and CDR2 SYDVKM come from the germline V gene. This CDR3 spans 12 amino acids. The germline V and J ends were trimmed by 2 bases and 5 bases, with 4 bases remaining between them. The CDR3 spells CASSLKDQPQHF. CDR3 bases: TGTGCCAGCAGTTTAAAGGATCAGCCCCAGCATTTT.

This clonotype turned up a few times. V usage is TRBV2 and J usage is TRBJ1-4, with 9 bases that match TRBD1. The CDR3 totals 14 residues. V was clipped by 8 bases and J by 7 bases; unmatched bases: 8. Per germline, CDR1 SNHLY and CDR2 FYNNEI. CDR3 nucleotides: TGTGCCAGCGACACCGGGACAGGGAGTGAAAAACTGTTTTTT. Its translation is CASDTGTGSEKLFF.

This clonotype counts as medium-sized. This chain links TRBV7-2 with TRBJ2-7, with 9 bases lining up with TRBD1. The ends lost 7 bases at V and 7 bases at J; junction bases unmatched: 14. The CDR3 spans 15 residues. The germline V gene encodes CDR1 SGHTA and CDR2 FQGNSA. The CDR3 loop reads CASIHTGGASGEQYF. The CDR3 DNA is TGTGCCAGCATCCATACAGGGGGCGCCTCCGGGGAGCAGTACTTC. Together with reference TRBV7-2 and TRBJ2-7, the CDR3 gives the full variable domain: GAGVSQSPSNKVTEKGKDVELRCDPISGHTALYWYRQSLGQGLEFLIYFQGNSAPDKSGLPSDRFSAERTGGSVSTLTIQRTQQEDSAVYLCASIHTGGASGEQYFGPGTRLTVT.

This clonotype was seen only once. The chain couples TRBV20-1 to TRBJ1-5; D possibly corresponds to TRBD1 (5 bases). Trimming stripped 0 bases from V and 7 bases from J, with 16 bases between. The CDR3 sequence is 15 residues long. CDR1 and CDR2 from the germline V gene are DFQATT and SNEGSKA (reference sequence). The CDR3, as DNA: TGCAGTGCTAGAGACGATCAAGGGGCAGGACAGCCCCAGCATTTT. This sequence encodes CSARDDQGAGQPQHF.

V gene TRBV2 combines with J gene TRBJ2-1; D uncertain. V was shortened by 5 bases and J by 6 bases, with 11 bases between the two germline ends. Germline-derived CDR1 and CDR2 are SNHLY and FYNNEI. There are 13 residues in the CDR3. DNA of the CDR3: TGTGCCAGCAGTCTGAACTGGGGCAATGAGCAGTTCTTC. Translating gives CASSLNWGNEQFF.

This clonotype is deemed medium-sized. V is TRBV28 and J is TRBJ1-2; D remains unclear. The CDR3 is 11 residues long. Between the trimmed V and J ends, which lost 2 bases and 7 bases, there was a span of 5 bases. Germline CDR1 and CDR2: MDHEN and SYDVKM. CDR3 DNA: TGTGCCAGCAGTTTAGGGTCTGGCTACACCTTC. Encoded protein: CASSLGSGYTF.

This clonotype was counted between two and nine times. V and J are TRBV2 and TRBJ2-7, with a weak D call TRBD1 (5 bases). V dropped 7 bases and J dropped 7 bases, with 20 bases sitting between them. This CDR3 has 14 amino acids. Germline V gene lookup returns CDR1 SNHLY and CDR2 FYNNEI. As DNA, the CDR3 is TGTGCCAGCAATCTGCAGGGAACCTCCGGAGAGCAGTACTTC. As protein: CASNLQGTSGEQYF. Full variable domain (outside the CDR3, taken from reference TRBV2 and TRBJ2-7): EPEVTQTPSHQVTQMGQEVILRCVPISNHLYFYWYRQILGQKVEFLVSFYNNEISEKSEIFDDQFSVERPDGSNFTLKIRSTKLEDSAMYFCASNLQGTSGEQYFGPGTRLTVT.

This clonotype has a handful of counts. The V and J genes are TRBV4-3 and TRBJ1-2; D ambiguous. The CDR3 length is 13 residues. The germline CDR1 and CDR2 sequences are LGHNA and YSLEER. The V and J ends lost 1 base and 8 bases respectively, with 11 bases between them. The CDR3 spells CASSQGEYNGYTF. The DNA for the CDR3 is TGCGCCAGCAGCCAAGGAGAGTACAACGGCTACACCTTC.

The V call is TRBV5-5, the J call TRBJ1-5; TRBD1 is a possible D gene (6 bases). CDR3 length: 13 residues. Trimming cost V 3 bases and J 7 bases, with 11 bases left between them. The germline V gene has CDR1 SGHKS and CDR2 YYEKEE (reference sequence). This CDR3 is CASSYRVGQPQHF. CDR3 sequence (DNA): TGTGCCAGCAGCTACAGGGTGGGGCAGCCCCAGCATTTT.

This clonotype counts as large (0.1 to 1%). The chain has TRBV28 and TRBJ2-3; 14 bases line up with TRBD2. Germline loops: CDR1 MDHEN, CDR2 SYDVKM. V shed 6 bases and J 4 bases; nucleotides not matched to a gene: 9. CDR3 length: 17 amino acids. CDR3 DNA sequence: TGTGCCAGCAGCCGGACTAGCGGGAGGTGGACTCCAGATACGCAGTATTTT. Protein product: CASSRTSGRWTPDTQYF.

The J gene is TRBJ2-5, the V gene TRBV5-1; 11 nucleotides agree with TRBD1. CDR3 length: 15 amino acids. Germline CDR1 SGHRS, CDR2 YFSETQ. V trimming: 4 bases; J trimming: 2 bases; junction bases outside the gene matches: 4. In DNA, the CDR3 is TGCGCCAGCAGCGGCCGGGACAGGGGGCAAGAGACCCAGTACTTC. This translates into CASSGRDRGQETQYF.

V gene TRBV10-2 combines with J gene TRBJ1-4, with TRBD1 identical over 9 bases. Germline V gives CDR1 WSHSY, CDR2 SAAADI. Trimming cost V 7 bases and J 7 bases; bases outside gene matches: 7. This CDR3 has 14 residues. The CDR3 is CASTLETGGEKLFF. The CDR3 coding sequence is TGCGCCAGCACTCTCGAGACAGGGGGTGAAAAACTGTTTTTT.

This clonotype has a handful of counts. The chain has TRBV5-1 and TRBJ1-4; a possible D gene is TRBD1 (6 bases). The CDR3 length is 14 residues. V was pared by 4 bases and J by 7 bases, with 14 bases between. The germline CDR1 and CDR2 sequences are SGHRS and YFSETQ. The CDR3, as DNA: TGCGCCAGCAGCGGTGGGGGGCAGGTTGAAAAACTGTTTTTT. Protein: CASSGGGQVEKLFF.

By frequency in the sample, this clonotype is medium-sized. V is TRBV28 and J is TRBJ2-7; possible D gene TRBD1, 6 bases. Germline V gene sequence: CDR1 MDHEN, CDR2 SYDVKM. The CDR3 consists of 14 residues. Trimming took off 6 bases at V and 10 bases at J, with 22 bases between the two ends. The CDR3 nucleotides are TGTGCCAGCAGCCTAAGGACGTACCCGGACAGACAGTACTTC. This sequence encodes CASSLRTYPDRQYF.

The rearrangement links TRBV12-3 or TRBV12-4 to TRBJ1-1; D ambiguous. Trimming pared 2 bases from V and 4 bases from J, leaving 11 bases between. The CDR3 runs to 14 residues. The CDR3 bases are TGTGCCAGCAGTTTAAACCCCCGGAGCACTGAAGCTTTCTTT. Its translation: CASSLNPRSTEAFF.

This clonotype is judged medium-sized (0.01 to 0.1%). The V call is TRBV2, the J call TRBJ2-5, with 7 bases matching TRBD1. This CDR3 spans 13 amino acids. Looked up from germline, CDR1 is SNHLY and CDR2 is FYNNEI. The junction had 7 bases not matched to a gene; V was cut back by 7 bases and J by 5 bases. DNA of the CDR3: TGTGCCAGCACGTACAACAGGGGTGAGACCCAGTACTTC. Residues: CASTYNRGETQYF.

Within the sample, this clonotype is medium-sized. The chain combines TRBV28 with TRBJ1-5; D remains ambiguous. Between the trimmed V and J ends, which lost 2 bases and 6 bases, there was a span of 2 bases. The CDR3 loop spans 11 amino acids. Germline V lookup: CDR1 MDHEN, CDR2 SYDVKM. The CDR3 protein is CASSLGQPQHF. CDR3 bases: TGTGCCAGCAGTTTAGGTCAGCCCCAGCATTTT. The full variable domain, rest sourced from reference TRBV28 and TRBJ1-5, is DVKVTQSSRYLVKRTGEKVFLECVQDMDHENMFWYRQDPGLGLRLIYFSYDVKMKEKGDIPEGYSVSREKKERFSLILESASTNQTSMYLCASSLGQPQHFGDGTRLSIL.

The chain employs TRBV7-2 and TRBJ1-3; TRBD1 is a possible D gene (5 bases). This CDR3 is built from 14 residues. Trimming removed 4 bases at V and 1 base at J, with 8 bases between. CDR1 and CDR2 (germline): SGHTA, FQGNSA. The CDR3 loop is CASSSGPSGNTIYF. The CDR3 DNA is TGTGCCAGCAGCTCAGGGCCTTCTGGAAACACCATATATTTT.

J is TRBJ1-1 and V is TRBV5-5, with D possibly being TRBD1 (5 bases). V was clipped by 0 bases and J by 6 bases, with 15 bases between them. CDR1 and CDR2 from the germline V gene are SGHKS and YYEKEE (reference sequence). CDR3 length: 15 residues. The CDR3 DNA follows: TGTGCCAGCAGCTTGGGAGGCGGCTTGGGGCCTGAAGCTTTCTTT. This gives the protein CASSLGGGLGPEAFF. The whole variable domain, filled in from reference TRBV5-5 and TRBJ1-1, reads DAGVTQSPTHLIKTRGQQVTLRCSPISGHKSVSWYQQVLGQGPQFIFQYYEKEERGRGNFPDRFSARQFPNYSSELNVNALLLGDSALYLCASSLGGGLGPEAFFGQGTRLTVV.

This clonotype occurred many times. V and J are TRBV9 and TRBJ1-6; D is possibly TRBD1 (6 bases). Trimming left V 4 bases short and J 13 bases short, with 15 bases between. The CDR3 totals 13 residues. Germline V CDR1 and CDR2: SGDLS, YYNGEE. The CDR3 is CASSPPQGMPLHF. DNA of the CDR3: TGTGCCAGCAGCCCCCCGCAGGGGATGCCCCTCCACTTT.

The chain recombines TRBV11-2 with TRBJ2-7; D is unclear. CDR3 length equals 12 residues. V was pared by 1 base and J by 6 bases, with 7 bases between. Per the germline V gene, CDR1 is SGHAT and CDR2 is FQNNGV. The CDR3 DNA sequence: TGTGCCAGCAGCTTAGCGACAATCGAGCAGTACTTC. As protein: CASSLATIEQYF.

This clonotype is deemed medium-sized. CDR3 amino acids: CSARGLAAVLTDTQYF. CDR3 nucleotide sequence: TGCAGTGCTAGGGGACTAGCGGCGGTCCTCACAGATACGCAGTATTTT. The V call is TRBV20-1, the J call TRBJ2-3; 11 nucleotides agree with TRBD2. Germline V gene data show CDR1 as DFQATT and CDR2 as SNEGSKA (reference sequence). V lost 3 bases to trimming and J lost 2 bases; unmatched junction nucleotides: 7. This CDR3 spans 16 amino acids.

This clonotype has a handful of counts. The CDR3 spells CSATGTGDEKLFF. DNA of the CDR3: TGCAGTGCTACCGGGACAGGGGACGAAAAACTGTTTTTT. The rearrangement links TRBV20-1 to TRBJ1-4, with TRBD1 matching 10 bases. With V trimmed by 4 bases and J by 8 bases, 4 bases remained unmatched. The length of the CDR3 is 13 residues. CDR1 is DFQATT and CDR2 is SNEGSKA in the germline V gene (reference sequence).

J is TRBJ2-1 and V is TRBV27; D not certain. Germline CDR1 is MNHEY and CDR2 is SMNVEV (reference sequence). This CDR3 spans 12 amino acids. V shed 2 bases and J shed 8 bases, with 7 bases lying between them. This chain's CDR3 is CASSLMGYEQFF. DNA for the CDR3: TGTGCCAGCAGTTTAATGGGGTATGAGCAGTTCTTC.

CDR3 loop: CASGPSARGTRAQYF. Here the CDR3 DNA reads TGTGCCAGCGGTCCCTCGGCCAGGGGGACTAGGGCCCAGTACTTC. The V call is TRBV18, the J call TRBJ2-5, with a tentative D call TRBD2 (8 bases). Trimming pared 8 bases from V and 9 bases from J, leaving 25 bases between. The germline gives CDR1 KGHSH, CDR2 LQKENI. This CDR3 is built from 15 residues.